This record concerns one T cell receptor (beta chain) sequence. Its matching antigen is unknown. Data came from immunoSEQ multiplex PCR; TCRdb stores just in-frame clones and leaves some out. Among some 200,000 clones listed, 70% to 85% were seen once. This record belongs to a study of cytomegalovirus exposure and HLA in healthy donors. General study findings and limits: Altogether, around 160 TCR beta chains were recorded as cytomegalovirus-associated. Rarity held for most TCR sequences, but there were some public TCRs that occurred in many donors. A few chains tied to CMV proved CMV antigen-specific in vitro.

Germline trimming cut 5 bases from V and 6 bases from J; bases unmatched to any gene: 12. Germline CDR1 and CDR2: SGHVS and FQNEAQ. The CDR3 is made up of 15 amino acids. This clonotype originated in a woman aged 25-40 years in good health and CMV-seropositive. Sequences were obtained from PBMCs. V is TRBV7-8 and J is TRBJ1-1; 7 nucleotides line up with TRBD1. The CDR3 DNA sequence: TGTGCCAGCAGCACCCCGGGAGGGGGCGTCGCTGAAGCTTTCTTT. Translated: CASSTPGGGVAEAFF. The whole variable domain, remainder taken from reference TRBV7-8 and TRBJ1-1, is GAGVSQSPRYKVAKRGQDVALRCDPISGHVSLFWYQQALGQGPEFLTYFQNEAQLDKSGLPSDRFFAERPEGSVSTLKIQRTQQEDSAVYLCASSTPGGGVAEAFFGQGTRLTVV.